This passage covers 30 T cell receptor beta chains from one sample sequenced in a study of blood T cell repertoires in COVID-19. The assay was immunoSEQ multiplex PCR, and TCRdb's table has in-frame clones only and misses some. This sample has approximately 90,000 clones, with 65% to 90% found just once. The sequencing input was peripheral blood. These receptors were taken from a man aged 55 to 70 with acute or convalescent COVID-19.

J is TRBJ2-3 and V is TRBV19; D gene ambiguous. V lost 5 bases and J lost 2, with 17 bases in between. There are 16 residues in the CDR3. Germline CDR1 LNHDA, CDR2 SQIVND (reference sequence). The CDR3 loop is CASSLNSRIFTDTQYF. CDR3 nucleotides: TGTGCCAGTAGTCTTAACTCACGAATCTTCACAGATACGCAGTATTTT.

The chain couples TRBV5-4 to TRBJ2-7, with a weak D call TRBD2 (6 bases). Germline CDR1 SGHNT, CDR2 YYREEE (reference sequence). The CDR3 has 13 residues. The V gene lost 4 bases and the J gene lost 7 bases, with 15 bases spanning the gap. For the CDR3, the DNA is TGTGCCAGCAGCGGAGCCCTTGGGGGGGAGCAGTACTTC. It specifies CASSGALGGEQYF.

The sample holds a few counts of this clone. V usage is TRBV12-5 and J usage is TRBJ2-5, with 7 bases identical to TRBD2. From germline, CDR1 is LGHNT and CDR2 FRNRAP. The CDR3 is 17 residues long. With V trimmed by 0 bases and J by 1 base, 8 bases remained unmatched. The CDR3 reads CASGLVLSSSGQETQYF. The CDR3 DNA reads as TGTGCTAGTGGTTTGGTACTGTCGTCTAGCGGCCAAGAGACCCAGTACTTC.

There are many counts of this clone. The rearrangement uses TRBV27 and TRBJ1-6; TRBD1 agrees at 8 bases. This CDR3 is 13 amino acids long. V lost 9 bases to trimming and J lost 11 bases; unmatched junction nucleotides: 9. Germline V gene lookup returns CDR1 MNHEY and CDR2 SMNVEV (reference sequence). CDR3 protein: CASRIGDRTPLHF. The CDR3 nucleotides are TGTGCCAGTCGGATAGGGGACAGGACACCCCTCCACTTT.

This chain joins TRBV3-1 (or the pseudogene TRBV3-2) and TRBJ2-3; 7 bases align to TRBD2. Losses at the gene ends were 1 base for V and 4 bases for J; bases not matched to a gene: 11. Germline assignment: CDR1 LGHDT and CDR2 YNNKEL (reference sequence). The CDR3 has 17 amino acids. The CDR3 nucleotides are TGTGCCAGCAGCCAAGTTCCACCGGGAGGAAGCCCAGATACGCAGTATTTT. It encodes CASSQVPPGGSPDTQYF.

The chain couples TRBV5-4 to TRBJ2-5, with D possibly TRBD2 on 5 matching bases. The CDR3 totals 15 residues. Germline CDR1 is SGHNT and CDR2 is YYREEE (reference sequence). V shed 0 bases and J shed 5 bases, with 14 bases lying between them. This CDR3 reads CASSLAGSLGETQYF. CDR3 DNA sequence: TGTGCCAGCAGCTTGGCGGGGTCCCTTGGTGAGACCCAGTACTTC.

V is TRBV4-3 and J is TRBJ2-7; 11 positions agree with TRBD2. This CDR3 has 16 residues. Unmatched junction bases numbered 7, after V lost 2 bases and J lost 4 bases. Germline lookup yields CDR1 LGHNA and CDR2 YSLEER. The DNA for the CDR3 is TGCGCCAGCAGCCAAACACTAGCGGGGGCTTCATACGAGCAGTACTTC. It translates to CASSQTLAGASYEQYF.

J is TRBJ2-5 and V is TRBV15; D not resolved. CDR1 and CDR2 (germline): LNHNV, YYDKDF (reference sequence). V lost 7 bases to trimming and J lost 1 base, with 10 bases between them. The CDR3 is 13 amino acids. In DNA, the CDR3 is TGTGCCACCACCCTGGGCAGCCAAGAGACCCAGTACTTC. Protein product: CATTLGSQETQYF. Variable domain in full (rest from reference TRBV15 and TRBJ2-5): DAMVIQNPRYQVTQFGKPVTLSCSQTLNHNVMYWYQQKSSQAPKLLFHYYDKDFNNEADTPDNFQSRRPNTSFCFLDIRSPGLGDTAMYLCATTLGSQETQYFGPGTRLLVL.

The CDR3 sequence: CAWTNQGGRSPLHF. DNA of the CDR3: TGTGCCTGGACAAACCAGGGCGGTCGTTCACCCCTCCACTTT. The J gene is TRBJ1-6, the V gene TRBV30; TRBD1 might be the D (5 bases). Germline assignment: CDR1 GTSNPN and CDR2 SVGIG (reference sequence). Trimming removed 4 bases from V and 9 bases from J, with 16 bases in between. CDR3 length equals 14 residues.

The V gene is TRBV4-2, the J gene TRBJ1-3; D is perhaps TRBD1 (6 bases). From germline, CDR1 is LGHNA and CDR2 YNFKEQ. The CDR3 is made up of 16 amino acids. V was clipped by 7 bases and J by 2 bases, with 18 bases between them. This CDR3 is CASTKGDGRPGNTIYF. CDR3 sequence (DNA): TGTGCCAGCACCAAGGGGGACGGAAGACCTGGAAACACCATATATTTT.

The rearrangement joins TRBV6-6 to TRBJ2-3; D uncertain. In germline, CDR1 is MNHNY, CDR2 SVGAGI (reference sequence). Between the trimmed V and J ends, which lost 5 bases and 11 bases, there was a span of 11 bases. CDR3 length: 11 residues. The CDR3 here is CASSAGLEQYF. CDR3 sequence (DNA): TGTGCCAGCAGTGCCGGTCTCGAGCAGTATTTT.

The CDR3 here is CAWSETPGGNQPQHF. The CDR3 coding sequence is TGTGCCTGGAGCGAAACCCCAGGGGGCAATCAGCCCCAGCATTTT. The J gene is TRBJ1-5, the V gene TRBV30; TRBD1 might be the D (6 bases). CDR1 GTSNPN and CDR2 SVGIG come from the germline V gene (reference sequence). There are 15 residues in the CDR3. V was shortened by 3 bases and J by 2 bases, with 14 bases between the two germline ends.

The chain couples TRBV5-1 to TRBJ2-1, with D possibly TRBD2 on 6 matching bases. This CDR3 region has 16 residues. Trimming cost V 5 bases and J 6 bases, with 21 bases left between them. The V gene's germline CDR1 is SGHRS and CDR2 YFSETQ. CDR3 amino acids: CASRWVAGLFPNEQFF. The CDR3, as DNA: TGCGCCAGCAGATGGGTCGCGGGACTCTTTCCCAATGAGCAGTTCTTC.

This chain links TRBV5-1 with TRBJ1-1; D is possibly TRBD1 (6 bases). Trimming pared 4 bases from V and 5 bases from J, leaving 15 bases between. The CDR3 covers 14 residues. Germline CDR1 reads SGHRS; CDR2 reads YFSETQ. The CDR3 region has the DNA TGCGCCAGCAGCCCGGGGGGGCTGAGGACTGAAGCTTTCTTT. Amino acids: CASSPGGLRTEAFF.

This chain links TRBV5-1 with TRBJ2-1; TRBD1 aligns across 12 bases. Germline V gene lookup returns CDR1 SGHRS and CDR2 YFSETQ. The CDR3 contains 15 residues. The junction had 3 bases not matched to a gene; V was cut back by 1 base and J by 7 bases. Here the CDR3 reads CASSLWGQGANEQFF. The CDR3 DNA reads TGCGCCAGCAGCTTGTGGGGACAGGGGGCAAATGAGCAGTTCTTC.

The chain employs TRBV12-5 and TRBJ1-1, with 9 positions matching TRBD1. The CDR3 covers 15 residues. CDR1 and CDR2 (germline): LGHNT, FRNRAP. V lost 2 bases, J lost 5 bases, and 6 bases stayed unmatched. This CDR3 reads CASGLLRTGVTEAFF. The CDR3 nucleotides are TGTGCTAGTGGTTTGCTCCGGACAGGGGTTACTGAAGCTTTCTTT.

The chain carries TRBV2 and TRBJ2-2; the D gene is possibly TRBD2 (5 bases). Trimming left V 7 bases short and J 5 bases short, with 11 bases between. CDR3 length equals 13 residues. Germline values: CDR1 SNHLY, CDR2 FYNNEI. Here the CDR3 reads CASTPGVTGELFF. The CDR3 DNA reads TGTGCCAGCACCCCCGGGGTGACCGGGGAGCTGTTTTTT.

The chain has TRBV6-5 and TRBJ2-7, with 7 bases identical to TRBD1. Germline CDR1 and CDR2: MNHEY and SVGAGI. The CDR3 is made up of 14 amino acids. The trim removed 0 bases at V and 6 bases at J, leaving 5 bases unmatched. CDR3: CASSYSQGKAEQYF. The CDR3 region has the DNA TGTGCCAGCAGTTACTCACAGGGGAAGGCCGAGCAGTACTTC.

The chain combines TRBV5-8 with TRBJ2-5; TRBD2 agrees at 12 bases. There are 16 residues in the CDR3. The J segment lost 2 bases and the V segment lost 0 bases, leaving 2 bases of the junction unmatched. Per germline, CDR1 SGHTS and CDR2 YDEGEE. Here the CDR3 reads CASSLGTSGGQETQYF. The DNA of the CDR3 is TGTGCCAGCAGCTTGGGTACTAGCGGGGGGCAAGAGACCCAGTACTTC.

The V gene is TRBV19, the J gene TRBJ2-5; TRBD2 matches 9 bases. There are 15 residues in the CDR3. Germline loops: CDR1 LNHDA, CDR2 SQIVND (reference sequence). V dropped 0 bases and J dropped 9; count of bases not matched to a gene: 8. The CDR3 is CASSIEAGGPQAQYF. The CDR3 DNA is TGTGCCAGTAGTATAGAAGCGGGGGGACCCCAGGCCCAGTACTTC.

This chain uses TRBV19 with TRBJ1-3, with 8 bases fitting TRBD1. The ends lost 3 bases at V and 9 bases at J; junction bases unmatched: 10. Germline V gives CDR1 LNHDA, CDR2 SQIVND (reference sequence). The CDR3 contains 15 residues. The CDR3: CASSMSAGQGGTIYF. The CDR3 coding sequence is TGTGCCAGTAGTATGTCCGCTGGACAGGGAGGCACCATATATTTT.

The chain combines TRBV7-9 with TRBJ2-1, with TRBD2 matching 12 bases. V trimming: 5 bases; J trimming: 5 bases; junction bases outside the gene matches: 4. This CDR3 contains 15 residues. Germline values: CDR1 SEHNR, CDR2 FQNEAQ (reference sequence). The CDR3 DNA reads as TGTGCCAGCAGCCAGACTAGCGGGAGAAACAATGAGCAGTTCTTC. Residues: CASSQTSGRNNEQFF.

This clone has just a few counts. V usage is TRBV3-1 (or the pseudogene TRBV3-2) and J usage is TRBJ2-1; D remains unclear. From germline, CDR1 is LGHDT and CDR2 YNNKEL (reference sequence). The CDR3 covers 14 residues. V dropped 0 bases and J dropped 12 bases, with 15 bases sitting between them. CDR3 sequence reads: CASSQESQRYGQFF. The CDR3 nucleotides are TGTGCCAGCAGCCAAGAGTCCCAGCGCTATGGGCAGTTCTTC.

The V call is TRBV6-2 or TRBV6-3, the J call TRBJ1-2; TRBD1 matches at 12 bases. CDR1 and CDR2 from the germline V gene are MNHEY and SVGEGT. V dropped 6 bases and J dropped 6; count of bases not matched to a gene: 8. The CDR3 is made up of 15 amino acids. This CDR3 is CASSRGQGASDGYTF. The CDR3 bases are TGTGCCAGCAGCAGGGGACAGGGGGCTTCCGATGGCTACACCTTC.

The rearrangement links TRBV4-2 to TRBJ2-3; 7 bases align to TRBD2. There are 17 residues in the CDR3. The germline gives CDR1 LGHNA, CDR2 YNFKEQ. After removal of 2 bases from V and 7 bases from J, the junction contained 15 bases not matched to a gene. CDR3 DNA sequence: TGTGCCAGCAGCCAAAGAAAAAATCTAGCGGACGCTCATACGCAGTATTTT. It codes for CASSQRKNLADAHTQYF.

The chain recombines TRBV30 with TRBJ1-1; 9 bases are a match to TRBD1. This CDR3 spans 13 amino acids. CDR1 is GTSNPN, CDR2 SVGIG, per germline (reference sequence). V gave up 1 base and J gave up 4 bases; unmatched junction bases: 1. The CDR3 DNA follows: TGTGCCTGGAGTGAGACAGGGGGCACTGAAGCTTTCTTT. Translated, it gives CAWSETGGTEAFF.

The rearrangement joins TRBV2 to TRBJ1-2, with D possibly matching TRBD1 (5 bases). Germline V gene data show CDR1 as SNHLY and CDR2 as FYNNEI. There are 13 residues in the CDR3. The ends were cut back, 2 bases at V and 4 bases at J, with 8 bases in the middle. CDR3: CASSERGGYGYTF. The DNA for the CDR3 is TGTGCCAGCAGTGAAAGGGGAGGCTATGGCTACACCTTC.

This rearrangement joins TRBV7-2 to TRBJ1-3; D gene unclear. V lost 2 bases and J 0 bases, leaving 8 bases between the germline ends. This CDR3 has 15 amino acids. Per germline, CDR1 SGHTA and CDR2 FQGNSA. CDR3 in DNA: TGTGCCAGCAGCTTAAATCTTCTCTCTGGAAACACCATATATTTT. It yields the protein CASSLNLLSGNTIYF. Full variable domain (remainder filled in from reference TRBV7-2 and TRBJ1-3): GAGVSQSPSNKVTEKGKDVELRCDPISGHTALYWYRQSLGQGLEFLIYFQGNSAPDKSGLPSDRFSAERTGGSVSTLTIQRTQQEDSAVYLCASSLNLLSGNTIYFGEGSWLTVV.

The V call is TRBV15, the J call TRBJ1-4; D remains ambiguous. The CDR3 extends over 17 amino acids. In germline, CDR1 is LNHNV, CDR2 YYDKDF (reference sequence). Trimming took 1 base from V and 0 from J, leaving 12 bases between them. The CDR3 here is CATSRGEYGATNEKLFF. The CDR3 coding sequence is TGTGCCACCAGCAGAGGGGAATACGGGGCAACTAATGAAAAACTGTTTTTT.

The chain employs TRBV10-3 and TRBJ1-6; D perhaps matches TRBD1 (5 bases). V lost 2 bases, J lost 10 bases, and 12 bases lay in between. CDR1 ENHRY and CDR2 SYGVKD come from the germline V gene. CDR3 length: 14 amino acids. DNA of the CDR3: TGTGCCATCAGTGAGCAGGGAACAAACTCACCCCTCCACTTT. Translated: CAISEQGTNSPLHF.